These 25 T cell receptor beta chains share one sample of origin, sequenced in a study of blood T cell repertoires in COVID-19. Data came from immunoSEQ multiplex PCR; TCRdb stores just in-frame clones and leaves some out. The data contain a few hundred thousand clones, 75% to 85% of them singletons. The sequencing input was peripheral blood. The receptors stem from a woman younger than 45 with COVID-19, enrolled during active disease.

This rearrangement joins TRBV29-1 to TRBJ1-2; D call uncertain. CDR1 and CDR2 from the germline V gene are SQVTM and ANQGSEA. V was trimmed by 3 bases and J by 4 bases, leaving 12 bases between them. This CDR3 comprises 13 residues. This CDR3 is CSVDGSGSYGYTF. CDR3 bases: TGCAGCGTTGACGGCTCGGGTTCCTATGGCTACACCTTC.

The CDR3 sequence: CASSFFRGQDEKLFF. CDR3 nucleotides: TGTGCCAGCAGTTTCTTCAGGGGACAAGATGAAAAACTGTTTTTT. This chain joins TRBV27 and TRBJ1-4; a weak D match, TRBD1 (6 bases). V was trimmed by 3 bases and J by 6 bases, leaving 14 bases between them. The length of the CDR3 is 15 residues. Germline lookup yields CDR1 MNHEY and CDR2 SMNVEV (reference sequence). The full variable domain, rest sourced from reference TRBV27 and TRBJ1-4, is EAQVTQNPRYLITVTGKKLTVTCSQNMNHEYMSWYRQDPGLGLRQIYYSMNVEVTDKGDVPEGYKVSRKEKRNFPLILESPSPNQTSLYFCASSFFRGQDEKLFFGSGTQLSVL.

This clone is a singleton in its sample. The chain is built from TRBV27 and TRBJ1-1; tentative D call: TRBD1 (5 bases). The germline gives CDR1 MNHEY, CDR2 SMNVEV (reference sequence). The CDR3 has 12 residues. V was trimmed by 4 bases and J by 13 bases, leaving 16 bases between them. As DNA, the CDR3 is TGTGCCAGCAGTTCGCAGGGTATCGTTCTTTTCTTT. It codes for CASSSQGIVLFF.

The V gene is TRBV5-6, the J gene TRBJ1-1; 7 bases map to TRBD1. The CDR3 covers 13 residues. The ends lost 0 bases at V and 11 bases at J; junction bases unmatched: 7. Germline V gene sequence: CDR1 SGHDT, CDR2 YYEEEE. CDR3 loop: CASSLDEGAVAFF. The CDR3 DNA sequence: TGTGCCAGCAGCTTGGATGAGGGGGCTGTCGCTTTCTTT.

The rearrangement joins TRBV9 to TRBJ2-1; D possibly corresponds to TRBD1 (5 bases). V dropped 3 bases and J dropped 0 bases, with 7 bases sitting between them. CDR1 and CDR2 from the germline V gene are SGDLS and YYNGEE. CDR3 length equals 14 residues. The chain's CDR3 is CASSAQDSYNEQFF. Here the CDR3 DNA reads TGTGCCAGCAGCGCACAGGACTCCTACAATGAGCAGTTCTTC. The variable domain in full, completed from reference TRBV9 and TRBJ2-1, reads DSGVTQTPKHLITATGQRVTLRCSPRSGDLSVYWYQQSLDQGLQFLIQYYNGEERAKGNILERFSAQQFPDLHSELNLSSLELGDSALYFCASSAQDSYNEQFFGPGTRLTVL.

The chain has TRBV11-2 and TRBJ2-5; D may be TRBD2 (6 bases). The V end lost 4 bases, the J end lost 2 bases, and 14 bases lay between the germline ends. This CDR3 contains 15 residues. Germline values: CDR1 SGHAT, CDR2 FQNNGV. DNA for the CDR3: TGTGCCAGCAGCTCCCAGGGAGGTGCACAAGAGACCCAGTACTTC. Protein: CASSSQGGAQETQYF.

This clone turned up a few times. This chain joins TRBV7-6 and TRBJ1-1; no firm D call. Germline CDR1 is SGHVS and CDR2 is FNYEAQ. Trimming removed 5 bases from V and 1 base from J, with 8 bases in between. The CDR3 consists of 13 residues. The CDR3 nucleotides read TGTGCCAGCAGCAAACAGCAGAACACTGAAGCTTTCTTT. This sequence encodes CASSKQQNTEAFF.

This clone occurred a few times. The V call is TRBV27, the J call TRBJ1-3; D not certain. This CDR3 comprises 17 residues. The ends were cut back, 4 bases at V and 1 base at J, with 17 bases in the middle. The germline gives CDR1 MNHEY, CDR2 SMNVEV (reference sequence). CDR3 region: CASSSREPGPSGNTIYF. DNA of the CDR3: TGTGCCAGCAGTTCCCGGGAGCCTGGACCTTCTGGAAACACCATATATTTT.

The V gene is TRBV19, the J gene TRBJ1-1; weak D call: TRBD1 (5 bases). CDR1 is LNHDA, CDR2 SQIVND, per germline (reference sequence). Trimming removed 5 bases at V and 0 bases at J, with 19 bases between. The CDR3 has 17 amino acids. DNA for the CDR3: TGTGCCAGTAGTCTCCGGTCCAGGGACTCCCTGAACACTGAAGCTTTCTTT. Protein sequence: CASSLRSRDSLNTEAFF.

This rearrangement joins TRBV7-9 to TRBJ1-1; D gene ambiguous. V was trimmed by 1 base and J by 1 base, leaving 7 bases between them. The CDR3 covers 14 residues. The germline V gene has CDR1 SEHNR and CDR2 FQNEAQ (reference sequence). In nucleotides, the CDR3 is TGTGCCAGCAGCTTAGTTGTCCGGAACACTGAAGCTTTCTTT. Translation gives CASSLVVRNTEAFF.

The CDR3 nucleotides are TGTGCCACCAGCAGGGGACACCGAGACTCTGGAAACACCATATATTTT. As protein: CATSRGHRDSGNTIYF. The rearrangement links TRBV15 to TRBJ1-3, with a weak D call TRBD1 (6 bases). V was shortened by 3 bases and J by 0 bases, with 12 bases between the two germline ends. Germline CDR1 reads LNHNV; CDR2 reads YYDKDF (reference sequence). This CDR3 region has 16 residues.

The gene calls are TRBV6-1 and TRBJ2-3; 8 bases fit TRBD2. This CDR3 is 16 amino acids long. CDR1 and CDR2 (germline): MNHNS, SASEGT. Trimming removed 2 bases from V and 0 bases from J; junction bases left unmatched: 4. The CDR3 region has the DNA TGTGCCAGCAGTGAAAGTACGGGGGGGAGCACAGATACGCAGTATTTT. Protein: CASSESTGGSTDTQYF.

This clone appeared a single time. The chain employs TRBV5-6 and TRBJ2-7; D is undetermined. Germline-derived CDR1 and CDR2 are SGHDT and YYEEEE. This CDR3 is built from 12 residues. V lost 6 bases and J lost 4, with 11 bases in between. CDR3 in amino acids: CASTTGAYEQYF. The CDR3, as DNA: TGTGCCAGCACTACTGGAGCGTACGAGCAGTACTTC.

The rearrangement links TRBV6-2 or TRBV6-3 to TRBJ2-3, with D possibly being TRBD1 (6 bases). The CDR3 has 16 amino acids. From germline, CDR1 is MNHEY and CDR2 SVGEGT. V lost 6 bases, J lost 2 bases, and 18 bases lay in between. CDR3 DNA: TGTGCCAGCAGCACCGAAAGGGACACCCACACAGATACGCAGTATTTT. It translates to CASSTERDTHTDTQYF.

The chain has TRBV7-7 and TRBJ2-3, with TRBD2 identical over 8 bases. CDR1 is SSHAT, CDR2 FNYEAQ, per germline (reference sequence). The CDR3 has 17 amino acids. V lost 5 bases and J lost 4; bases outside the gene matches: 14. The CDR3 here is CASSPPPGRANSDTQYF. The CDR3 bases are TGTGCCAGCAGCCCACCCCCCGGGAGGGCCAATTCAGATACGCAGTATTTT.

This clone was detected once. The J gene is TRBJ1-1, the V gene TRBV28; the D is unclear. Trimming pared 3 bases from V and 11 bases from J, leaving 13 bases between. Germline lookup yields CDR1 MDHEN and CDR2 SYDVKM. The CDR3 has 12 amino acids. CDR3 region: CASSFTSAGAFF. CDR3 DNA sequence: TGTGCCAGCAGTTTTACCTCGGCGGGCGCTTTCTTT.

The V call is TRBV7-2, the J call TRBJ2-7; TRBD2 agrees at 15 bases. The CDR3 covers 17 residues. Germline trimming cut 5 bases from V and 4 bases from J; bases unmatched to any gene: 9. CDR1 is SGHTA, CDR2 FQGNSA, per germline. This CDR3 is CASSPGLAGGSRYEQYF. CDR3 coding DNA: TGTGCCAGCAGCCCCGGACTAGCGGGAGGGTCCCGGTACGAGCAGTACTTC.

This clone was recorded a few times. The J gene is TRBJ1-3, the V gene TRBV18, with D possibly matching TRBD1 (5 bases). The CDR3 is 17 amino acids. V lost 3 bases to trimming and J lost 4 bases, with 19 bases between them. CDR1 is KGHSH and CDR2 is LQKENI in the germline V gene. CDR3 nucleotides: TGTGCCAGCTCACCCCGGGACTTGGTGATGTTCGGAAACACCATATATTTT. It translates to CASSPRDLVMFGNTIYF.

This clone was detected a few times. The V and J genes are TRBV4-1 and TRBJ2-6; 8 positions agree with TRBD2. CDR1 and CDR2 (germline): MGHRA, YSYEKL. The V gene end was trimmed by 4 bases and the J gene end by 4 bases; junction bases not matched to a gene: 6. The CDR3 is 16 amino acids. CDR3 nucleotide sequence: TGCGCCAGCAGCCCCCCGGGGGGGGCAGGGGCCAACGTCCTGACTTTC. Translation gives CASSPPGGAGANVLTF.

The chain links TRBV9 to TRBJ2-3; possibly TRBD1 for D (6 bases). CDR1 and CDR2 (germline): SGDLS, YYNGEE. The V end was cut by 4 bases, the J end by 4 bases, with 25 bases between. The CDR3 loop spans 18 amino acids. CDR3: CASSPRWGPDEAADTQYF. Here the CDR3 DNA reads TGTGCCAGCAGCCCACGTTGGGGGCCCGATGAGGCCGCAGATACGCAGTATTTT. The variable domain in full, with the rest retrieved from reference TRBV9 and TRBJ2-3, is DSGVTQTPKHLITATGQRVTLRCSPRSGDLSVYWYQQSLDQGLQFLIQYYNGEERAKGNILERFSAQQFPDLHSELNLSSLELGDSALYFCASSPRWGPDEAADTQYFGPGTRLTVL.

This rearrangement joins TRBV28 to TRBJ1-5, with a tentative D call TRBD1 (5 bases). The CDR3 extends over 17 amino acids. Germline CDR1 and CDR2: MDHEN and SYDVKM. Trimming removed 5 bases at V and 2 bases at J, with 19 bases between. In DNA, the CDR3 is TGTGCCAGCAGTCCACCACTTGGTGGCAGGGGCAATCAGCCCCAGCATTTT. Protein sequence: CASSPPLGGRGNQPQHF.

V usage is TRBV2 and J usage is TRBJ2-7; a possible D gene is TRBD1 (6 bases). Germline V lookup: CDR1 SNHLY, CDR2 FYNNEI. Trimming shortened V by 7 bases and J by 3 bases, and 10 bases separated the two germline ends. The CDR3 is 12 residues long. CDR3 loop: CASMTGNYEQYF. CDR3 in DNA: TGTGCCAGCATGACAGGAAACTACGAGCAGTACTTC.

The rearrangement links TRBV2 to TRBJ1-5; the match to TRBD1 covers 9 bases. The J segment lost 2 bases and the V segment lost 5 bases, leaving 4 bases of the junction unmatched. CDR3 length: 15 residues. Germline assignment: CDR1 SNHLY and CDR2 FYNNEI. CDR3 in amino acids: CASSRTGAGNQPQHF. CDR3 bases: TGTGCCAGCAGTCGGACAGGGGCCGGCAATCAGCCCCAGCATTTT.

V and J are TRBV5-1 and TRBJ1-1; D is unresolved. The CDR3 runs to 13 residues. CDR1 SGHRS and CDR2 YFSETQ come from the germline V gene. Between the trimmed V and J ends, which lost 0 bases and 10 bases, there was a span of 13 bases. CDR3 nucleotide sequence: TGCGCCAGCAGCTTGGACAGTGCCGAGGGAGCTTTCTTT. The encoded protein is CASSLDSAEGAFF.

The chain uses TRBV9 and TRBJ2-7, with a weak D call TRBD2 (5 bases). This CDR3 comprises 14 residues. Germline V gene sequence: CDR1 SGDLS, CDR2 YYNGEE. V lost 3 bases, J lost 2 bases, and 12 bases lay in between. As DNA, the CDR3 is TGTGCCAGCAGCGCAGAGGGCTTAGCCTACGAGCAGTACTTC. Its translation is CASSAEGLAYEQYF.